The T cell receptor (beta chain) under discussion was sequenced for a study of PD-1 blockade in classical Hodgkin lymphoma. Study results and limitations: In CD4+ cells, TCR diversity went up significantly by C4D1, but in CD8+ cells it did not. Patients excluded were those beginning nivolumab under 1 year after ASCT. At baseline, newly diagnosed patients reportedly showed less TCR diversity than healthy donors.

This CDR3 spans 14 amino acids. V gave up 0 bases and J gave up 3 bases, with 8 bases separating them. In germline, CDR1 is SGHNT, CDR2 YYREEE (reference sequence). Some clones are missing from TCRdb's copy, which holds only in-frame ones; the method was immunoSEQ multiplex PCR. The top ten hold approximately 6.9% of the sample, which has tens of thousands of clones, around nine tenths seen once. Sample time point: cycle 4 day 1 (C4D1), after less than 7 weeks of nivolumab. Each and every patient relapsed after autologous stem cell transplantation, and patients got differing brentuximab vedotin exposure. Points on this clone: Its antigen is not known.

This chain links TRBV5-4 with TRBJ2-3; D ambiguous. The receptor's source is a human donor with classical Hodgkin lymphoma. The sample in question was peripheral blood mononuclear cells (PBMCs), obtained before the fourth cycle of nivolumab. The CDR3 spells CASSLAGGTDTQYF. The CDR3 DNA reads as TGTGCCAGCAGCTTGGCAGGTGGGACAGATACGCAGTATTTT.